This TCR beta chain was profiled in a study of blood T cell repertoires in COVID-19. About the study: The United States, Italy and Spain were the sources of the acute and convalescent COVID-19 samples. PBMCs, B-cell-depleted T cells, or T cells were the source of the cDNA or gDNA that made up the material.

Germline V gene sequence: CDR1 MNHNS, CDR2 SASEGT. The CDR3 totals 18 residues. The junction had 5 bases not matched to a gene; V was cut back by 1 base and J by 1 base. Per the study methods: Estimated nucleated cell counts came from reference gene primer amplification. The protocol was immunoSEQ multiplex PCR, while the TCRdb copy is restricted to in-frame clones and leaves out a portion. V and J calls plus clone size are reproduced from that table; the DNA served to infer D and trimming. The sample holds 100,000 to 150,000 clones, about four fifths seen once. This TCR was recovered from a man between 60 and 70 years old with acute or convalescent COVID-19. Sequencing input: peripheral blood. J is TRBJ1-5 and V is TRBV6-1; 12 nucleotides line up with TRBD1. DNA of the CDR3: TGTGCCAGCAGTGAAGTGGGACAGGGGGCGGGAAGCAATCAGCCCCAGCATTTT. Encoded protein: CASSEVGQGAGSNQPQHF.